The T cell receptor (beta chain) described here comes from a study of cytomegalovirus exposure and HLA in healthy donors. As regards this clone: What it binds is not known.

A multiplex PCR was run with 60 Vbeta primers and 13 Jbeta primers. Using immunoSEQ multiplex PCR, the repertoire was profiled, and TCRdb retains in-frame clones only, with some absent. The profile shows around 30,000 clones, 35% to 55% of them singletons. This CDR3 region has 14 residues. V was shortened by 4 bases and J by 8 bases, with 15 bases between the two germline ends. The germline V gene has CDR1 SGHDT and CDR2 YYEEEE. Study-wide results and caveats: An ancestry cluster, one associated with Asian ancestry, reportedly showed fewer N-insertions than the roughly 700-donor mean in a later analysis. DRB1 showed the most TCR associations and HLA-C the fewest in a later analysis, as rates varied by HLA locus. For cytomegalovirus status, the classifier reportedly gave diagnoses with high specificity and sensitivity. In terms of immune exposure information, only CMV serostatus was available.

This receptor was obtained from a woman in her fifties or sixties in good health and CMV-seronegative. This rearrangement joins TRBV5-6 to TRBJ1-4, with a possible D match to TRBD1 (6 bases). The sample comprised PBMCs. CDR3 sequence reads: CASSQQGVSEKLFF. CDR3 nucleotide sequence: TGTGCCAGCAGCCAACAGGGAGTGAGCGAAAAACTGTTTTTT.